The next 3 T cell receptor beta chains were all read from a single sample in a study of T cell repertoires in cytomegalovirus infection. The antigens of these receptors remain unknown. TCRdb analysed the reads with MiXCR anew, one entry per CDR3 protein. The sample contains over 100,000 distinct CDR3 sequences, around 9.1% of which appear only once. Sequences were obtained from PBMCs, sequenced either directly or after in vitro stimulation (not recorded which). The origin of the receptors is a human donor in good health (CMV status not recorded). Some clones in this sample may be carry-over from other donors' samples.

This clonotype was picked up a small number of times. The V call is TRBV7-8, the J call TRBJ2-1; TRBD2 is a possible D gene (5 bases). V lost 5 bases and J lost 5, with 16 bases in between. The CDR3 runs to 15 residues. Per germline, CDR1 SGHVS and CDR2 FQNEAQ. The CDR3 DNA follows: TGTGCCAGCAGCCCCGCATGGTGGACTGACAATGAGCAGTTCTTC. Encoded protein: CASSPAWWTDNEQFF.

In this sample, this clonotype turned up a few times. V is TRBV19 and J is TRBJ2-1; D is possibly TRBD2 (5 bases). Between the trimmed V and J ends, which lost 6 bases and 2 bases, there was a span of 11 bases. This CDR3 is 14 amino acids long. Germline CDR1 reads LNHDA; CDR2 reads SQIVND (reference sequence). CDR3 bases: TGTGCCAGTAGCCCGAGGGCCCCCTACAATGAGCAGTTCTTC. Translating it yields CASSPRAPYNEQFF. Full variable domain (outside the CDR3, taken from reference TRBV19 and TRBJ2-1): DGGITQSPKYLFRKEGQNVTLSCEQNLNHDAMYWYRQDPGQGLRLIYYSQIVNDFQKGDIAEGYSVSREKKESFPLTVTSAQKNPTAFYLCASSPRAPYNEQFFGPGTRLTVL.

There are many counts of this clonotype. This chain links TRBV12-3 or TRBV12-4 with TRBJ2-1; 12 bases are a match to TRBD2. J was trimmed by 7 bases and V by 5 bases; bases with no gene match: 15. The CDR3 spans 18 residues. The CDR3 DNA is TGTGCCAGCAGTGCCGGTGGGCTAGCGGGAGGGCCGGGGAATGAGCAGTTCTTC. Translation: CASSAGGLAGGPGNEQFF.